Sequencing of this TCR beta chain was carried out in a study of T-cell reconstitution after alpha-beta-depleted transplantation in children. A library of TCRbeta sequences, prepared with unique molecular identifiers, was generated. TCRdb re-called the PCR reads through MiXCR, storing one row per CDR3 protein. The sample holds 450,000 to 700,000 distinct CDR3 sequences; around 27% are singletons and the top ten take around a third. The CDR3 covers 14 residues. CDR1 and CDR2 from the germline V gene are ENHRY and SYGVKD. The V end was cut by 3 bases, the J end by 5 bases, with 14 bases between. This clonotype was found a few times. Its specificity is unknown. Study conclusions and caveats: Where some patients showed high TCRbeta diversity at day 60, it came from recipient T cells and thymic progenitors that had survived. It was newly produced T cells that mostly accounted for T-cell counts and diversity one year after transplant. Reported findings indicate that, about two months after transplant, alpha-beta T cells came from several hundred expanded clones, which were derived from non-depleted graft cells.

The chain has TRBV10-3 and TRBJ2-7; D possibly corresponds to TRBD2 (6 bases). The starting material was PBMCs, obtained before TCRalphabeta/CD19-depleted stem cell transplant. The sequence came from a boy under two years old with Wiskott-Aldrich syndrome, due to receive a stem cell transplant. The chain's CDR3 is CAISEVWRGDEQYF. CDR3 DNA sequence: TGTGCCATCAGTGAAGTTTGGAGGGGCGACGAGCAGTACTTC.